This entry lists 4 T cell receptor beta chains sequenced from one sample in a study of shared clonotypes between healthy human individuals. Profiling relied on immunoSEQ multiplex PCR, and the TCRdb table lists in-frame clones only, not all of them. Of 950,000 to 1,100,000 clones listed, around 74% are singletons. Material: memory CD4+ T cells sorted from blood. Specified subset: CD45RA-negative fraction. These receptors came from a man between 18 and 29 years old in good health.

This clone was picked up many times. This chain uses TRBV14 with TRBJ2-5, with a possible D match to TRBD1 (5 bases). This CDR3 region has 14 residues. The germline V gene has CDR1 SGHDN and CDR2 FVKESK. Trimming pared 4 bases from V and 2 bases from J, leaving 11 bases between. The CDR3 nucleotides read TGTGCCAGCAGCCGGGGCGGAAATCAAGAGACCCAGTACTTC. Protein product: CASSRGGNQETQYF.

The J gene is TRBJ2-7, the V gene TRBV6-5, with D uncertain. Between the trimmed V and J ends, which lost 7 bases and 5 bases, there was a span of 12 bases. Germline CDR1 is MNHEY and CDR2 is SVGAGI. The CDR3 runs 12 residues. The CDR3, as DNA: TGTGCCAGCACCTCCACTTCCGACGAGCAGTACTTC. Amino acid sequence: CASTSTSDEQYF.

This chain uses TRBV20-1 with TRBJ2-2; D gene uncertain. Germline CDR1 is DFQATT and CDR2 is SNEGSKA (reference sequence). The CDR3 is 11 residues long. The V end was cut by 4 bases, the J end by 7 bases, with 7 bases between. The CDR3 nucleotides read TGCAGTGCTAATAGGTTCGGGGAGCTGTTTTTT. Protein product: CSANRFGELFF.

The chain combines TRBV5-4 with TRBJ2-7, with a weak D call TRBD1 (5 bases). This CDR3 contains 14 residues. Germline-derived CDR1 and CDR2 are SGHNT and YYREEE (reference sequence). Trimming removed 3 bases from V and 1 base from J, with 11 bases in between. The CDR3 nucleotides read TGTGCCAGCAGCTACCTAGACAGTTCCTACGAGCAGTACTTC. Residues: CASSYLDSSYEQYF.